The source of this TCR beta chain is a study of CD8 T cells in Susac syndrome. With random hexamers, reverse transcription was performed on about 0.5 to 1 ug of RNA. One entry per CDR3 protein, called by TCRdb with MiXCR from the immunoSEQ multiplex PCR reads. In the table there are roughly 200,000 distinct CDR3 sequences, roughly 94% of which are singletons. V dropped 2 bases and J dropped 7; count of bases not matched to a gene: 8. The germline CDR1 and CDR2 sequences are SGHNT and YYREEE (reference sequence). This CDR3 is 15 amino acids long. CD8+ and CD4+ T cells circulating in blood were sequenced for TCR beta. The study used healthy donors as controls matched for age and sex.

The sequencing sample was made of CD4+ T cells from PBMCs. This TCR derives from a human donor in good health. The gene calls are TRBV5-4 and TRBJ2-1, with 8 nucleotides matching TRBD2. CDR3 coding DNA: TGTGCCAGCAGCTTACCAGCGGGAGTAAGTAATGAGCAGTTCTTC. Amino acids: CASSLPAGVSNEQFF.